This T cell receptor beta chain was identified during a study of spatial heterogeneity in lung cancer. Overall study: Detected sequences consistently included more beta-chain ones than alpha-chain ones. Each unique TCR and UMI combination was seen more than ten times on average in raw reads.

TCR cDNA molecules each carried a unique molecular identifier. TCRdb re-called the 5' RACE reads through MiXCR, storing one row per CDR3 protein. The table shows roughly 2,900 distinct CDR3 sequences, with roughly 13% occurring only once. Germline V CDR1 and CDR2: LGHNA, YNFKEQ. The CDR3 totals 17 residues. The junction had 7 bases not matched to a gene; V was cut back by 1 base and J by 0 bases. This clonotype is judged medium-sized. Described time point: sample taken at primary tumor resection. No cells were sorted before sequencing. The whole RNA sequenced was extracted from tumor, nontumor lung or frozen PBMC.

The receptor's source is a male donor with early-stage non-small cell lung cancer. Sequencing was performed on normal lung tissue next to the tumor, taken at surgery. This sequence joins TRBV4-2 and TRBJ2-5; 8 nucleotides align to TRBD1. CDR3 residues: CASSQGVRDRYQETQYF. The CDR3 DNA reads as TGTGCCAGCAGCCAAGGGGTTCGGGACAGGTACCAAGAGACCCAGTACTTC.